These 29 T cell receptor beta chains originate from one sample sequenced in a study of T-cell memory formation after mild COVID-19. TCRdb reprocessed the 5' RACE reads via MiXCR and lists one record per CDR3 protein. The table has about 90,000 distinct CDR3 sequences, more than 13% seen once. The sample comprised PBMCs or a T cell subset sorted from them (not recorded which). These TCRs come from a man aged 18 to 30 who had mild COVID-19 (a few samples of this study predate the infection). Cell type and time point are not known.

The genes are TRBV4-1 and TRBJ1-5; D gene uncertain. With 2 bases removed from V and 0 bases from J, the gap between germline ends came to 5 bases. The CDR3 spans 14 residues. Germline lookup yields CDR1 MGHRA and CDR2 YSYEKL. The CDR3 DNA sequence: TGCGCCAGCAGCCAACAGATTAGCAATCAGCCCCAGCATTTT. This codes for CASSQQISNQPQHF.

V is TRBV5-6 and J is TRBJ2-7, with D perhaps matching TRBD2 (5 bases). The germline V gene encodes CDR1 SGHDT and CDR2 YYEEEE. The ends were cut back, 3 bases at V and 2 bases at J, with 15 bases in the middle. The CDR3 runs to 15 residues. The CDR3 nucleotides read TGTGCCAGCAGCTACATACGGGGAGACGCCTACGAGCAGTACGTC. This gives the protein CASSYIRGDAYEQYV.

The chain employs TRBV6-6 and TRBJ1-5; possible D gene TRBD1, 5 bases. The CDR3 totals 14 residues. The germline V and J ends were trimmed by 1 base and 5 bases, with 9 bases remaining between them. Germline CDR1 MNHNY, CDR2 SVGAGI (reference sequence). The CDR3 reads CASSYLDTDQPQHF. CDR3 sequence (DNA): TGTGCCAGCAGTTACTTGGACACCGATCAGCCCCAGCATTTT.

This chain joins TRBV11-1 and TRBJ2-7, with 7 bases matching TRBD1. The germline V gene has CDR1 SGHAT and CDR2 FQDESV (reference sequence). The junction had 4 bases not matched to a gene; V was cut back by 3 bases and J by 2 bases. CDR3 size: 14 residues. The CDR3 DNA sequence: TGTGCCAGCAGCTTTGGACAGGCCACCTACGAGCAGTACTTC. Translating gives CASSFGQATYEQYF.

CDR3: CAIRTGVYNEQFF. DNA of the CDR3: TGTGCCATCAGGACCGGGGTTTACAATGAGCAGTTCTTC. This chain joins TRBV10-3 and TRBJ2-1; D is possibly TRBD2 (5 bases). Trimming pared 6 bases from V and 4 bases from J, leaving 10 bases between. In germline, CDR1 is ENHRY, CDR2 SYGVKD. The CDR3 is made up of 13 amino acids.

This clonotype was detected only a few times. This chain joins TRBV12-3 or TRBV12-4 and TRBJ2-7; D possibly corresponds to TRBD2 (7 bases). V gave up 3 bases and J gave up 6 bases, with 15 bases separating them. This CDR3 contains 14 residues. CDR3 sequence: CASSFGGGGTEQYF. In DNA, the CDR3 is TGTGCCAGCAGTTTTGGCGGGGGCGGGACCGAGCAGTACTTC.

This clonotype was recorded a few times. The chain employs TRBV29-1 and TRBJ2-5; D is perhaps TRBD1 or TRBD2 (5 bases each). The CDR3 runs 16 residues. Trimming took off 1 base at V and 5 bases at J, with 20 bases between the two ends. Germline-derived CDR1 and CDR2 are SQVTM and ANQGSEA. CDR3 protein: CSVEGARGAYLETQYF. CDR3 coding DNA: TGCAGCGTTGAAGGCGCTCGAGGGGCCTATCTTGAGACCCAGTACTTC.

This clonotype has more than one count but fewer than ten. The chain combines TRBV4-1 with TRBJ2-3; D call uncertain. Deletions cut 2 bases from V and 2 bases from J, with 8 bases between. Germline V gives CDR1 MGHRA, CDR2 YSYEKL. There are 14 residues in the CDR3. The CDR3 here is CASSQYPSTDTQYF. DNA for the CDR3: TGCGCCAGCAGCCAATATCCTTCCACAGATACGCAGTATTTT.

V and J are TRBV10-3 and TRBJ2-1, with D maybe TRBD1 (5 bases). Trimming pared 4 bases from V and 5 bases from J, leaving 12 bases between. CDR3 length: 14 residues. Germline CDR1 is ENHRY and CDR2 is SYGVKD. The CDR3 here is CAISGEDRNNEQFF. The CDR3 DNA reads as TGTGCCATCAGTGGGGAAGACAGAAACAATGAGCAGTTCTTC.

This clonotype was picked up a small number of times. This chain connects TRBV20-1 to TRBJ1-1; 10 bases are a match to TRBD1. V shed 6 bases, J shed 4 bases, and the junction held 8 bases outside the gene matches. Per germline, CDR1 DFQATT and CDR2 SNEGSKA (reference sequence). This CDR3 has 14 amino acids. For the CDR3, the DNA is TGCAGTGCGATCGGGACAGGGGTGGGCACTGAAGCTTTCTTT. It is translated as CSAIGTGVGTEAFF.

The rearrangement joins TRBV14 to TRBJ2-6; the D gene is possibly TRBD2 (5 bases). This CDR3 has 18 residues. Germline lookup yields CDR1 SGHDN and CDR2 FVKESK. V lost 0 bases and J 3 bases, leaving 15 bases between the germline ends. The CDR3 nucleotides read TGTGCCAGCAGCCAAGATACAACCCGGGAAGGTGGGGCCAACGTCCTGACTTTC. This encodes CASSQDTTREGGANVLTF.

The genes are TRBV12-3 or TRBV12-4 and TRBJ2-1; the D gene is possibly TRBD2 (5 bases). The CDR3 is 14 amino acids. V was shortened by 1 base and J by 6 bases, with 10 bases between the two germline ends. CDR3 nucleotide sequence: TGTGCCAGCAGTTTAGGTGCTAGCTCCAATGAGCAGTTCTTC. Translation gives CASSLGASSNEQFF.

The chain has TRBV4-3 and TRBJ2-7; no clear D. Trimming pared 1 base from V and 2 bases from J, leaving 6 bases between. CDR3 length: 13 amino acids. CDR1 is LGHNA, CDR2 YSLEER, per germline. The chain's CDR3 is CASSQAPTYEQYF. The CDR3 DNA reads TGCGCCAGCAGCCAAGCCCCGACCTACGAGCAGTACTTC.

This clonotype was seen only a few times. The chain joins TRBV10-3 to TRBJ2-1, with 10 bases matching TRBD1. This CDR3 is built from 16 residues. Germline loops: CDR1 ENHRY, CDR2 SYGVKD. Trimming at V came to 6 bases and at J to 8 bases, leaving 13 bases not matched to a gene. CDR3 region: CAIRGLGTGVLDEQFF. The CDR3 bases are TGTGCCATCAGGGGGTTGGGGACAGGGGTTTTGGATGAGCAGTTCTTC.

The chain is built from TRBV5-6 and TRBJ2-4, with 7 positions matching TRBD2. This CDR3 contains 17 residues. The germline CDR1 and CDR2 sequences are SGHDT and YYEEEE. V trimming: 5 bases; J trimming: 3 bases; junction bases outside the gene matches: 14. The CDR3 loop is CASRTKGGPWDKNIQYF. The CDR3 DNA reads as TGTGCCAGCAGAACGAAGGGAGGGCCCTGGGACAAAAACATTCAGTACTTC.

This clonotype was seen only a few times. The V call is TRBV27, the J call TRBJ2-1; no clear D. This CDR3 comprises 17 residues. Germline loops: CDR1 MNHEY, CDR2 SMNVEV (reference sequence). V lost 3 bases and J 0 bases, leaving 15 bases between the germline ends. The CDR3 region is CASSFSSAYSSYNEQFF. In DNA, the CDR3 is TGTGCCAGCAGTTTTAGTTCAGCGTATAGCTCCTACAATGAGCAGTTCTTC.

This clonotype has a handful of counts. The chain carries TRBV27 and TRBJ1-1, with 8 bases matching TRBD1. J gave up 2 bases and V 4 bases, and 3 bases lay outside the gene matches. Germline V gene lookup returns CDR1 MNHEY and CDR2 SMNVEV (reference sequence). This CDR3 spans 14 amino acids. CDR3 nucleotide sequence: TGTGCCAGCAGTTGGACAGGGTTAAACACTGAAGCTTTCTTT. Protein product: CASSWTGLNTEAFF.

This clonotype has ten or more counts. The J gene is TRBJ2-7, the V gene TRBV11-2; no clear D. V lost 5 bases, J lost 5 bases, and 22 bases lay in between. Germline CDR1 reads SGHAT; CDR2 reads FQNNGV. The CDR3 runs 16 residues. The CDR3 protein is CASSPSPGGRLDEQYF. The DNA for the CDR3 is TGTGCCAGCAGCCCAAGCCCCGGCGGACGCCTGGACGAGCAGTACTTC.

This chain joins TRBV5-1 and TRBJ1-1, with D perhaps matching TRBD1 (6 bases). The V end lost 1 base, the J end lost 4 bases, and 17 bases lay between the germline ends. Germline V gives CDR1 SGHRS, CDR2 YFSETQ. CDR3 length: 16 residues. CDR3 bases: TGCGCCAGCAGCTTGCTTAAGAGGCAGGGGCCCACTGAAGCTTTCTTT. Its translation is CASSLLKRQGPTEAFF. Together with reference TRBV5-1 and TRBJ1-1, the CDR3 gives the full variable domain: KAGVTQTPRYLIKTRGQQVTLSCSPISGHRSVSWYQQTPGQGLQFLFEYFSETQRNKGNFPGRFSGRQFSNSRSEMNVSTLELGDSALYLCASSLLKRQGPTEAFFGQGTRLTVV.

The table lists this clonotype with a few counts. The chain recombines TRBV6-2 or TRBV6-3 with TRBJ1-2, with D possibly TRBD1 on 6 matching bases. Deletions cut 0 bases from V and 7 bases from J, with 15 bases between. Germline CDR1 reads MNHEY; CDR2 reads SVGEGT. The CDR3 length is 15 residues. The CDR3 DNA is TGTGCCAGCAGTTACTCGACAGGCCGGTTGGGTGGCTACACCTTC. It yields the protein CASSYSTGRLGGYTF.

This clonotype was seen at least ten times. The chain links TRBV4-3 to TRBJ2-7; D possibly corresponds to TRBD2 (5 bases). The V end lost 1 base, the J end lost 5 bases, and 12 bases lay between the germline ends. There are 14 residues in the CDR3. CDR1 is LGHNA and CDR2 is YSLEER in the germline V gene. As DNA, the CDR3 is TGCGCCAGCAGCCAAGGCTCGGGGTCCCACGAGCAGTACTTC. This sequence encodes CASSQGSGSHEQYF.

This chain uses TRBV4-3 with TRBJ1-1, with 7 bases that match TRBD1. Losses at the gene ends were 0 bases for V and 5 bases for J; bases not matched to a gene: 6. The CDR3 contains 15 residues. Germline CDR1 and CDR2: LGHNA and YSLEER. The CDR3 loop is CASSQDDRANTEAFF. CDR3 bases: TGCGCCAGCAGCCAAGATGACAGGGCAAATACTGAAGCTTTCTTT.

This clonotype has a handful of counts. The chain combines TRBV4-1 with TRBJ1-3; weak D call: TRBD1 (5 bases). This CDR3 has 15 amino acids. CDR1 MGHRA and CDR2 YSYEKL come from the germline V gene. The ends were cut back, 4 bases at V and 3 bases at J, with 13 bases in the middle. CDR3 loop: CASSRSPGSGNTIYF. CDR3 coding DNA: TGCGCCAGCAGCCGATCGCCAGGGAGTGGAAACACCATATATTTT.

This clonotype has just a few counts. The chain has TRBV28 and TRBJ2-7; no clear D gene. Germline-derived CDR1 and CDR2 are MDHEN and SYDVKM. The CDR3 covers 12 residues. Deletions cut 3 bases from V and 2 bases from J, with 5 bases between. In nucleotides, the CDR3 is TGTGCCAGCAGTTTCCCGACCTACGAGCAGTACTTC. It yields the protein CASSFPTYEQYF. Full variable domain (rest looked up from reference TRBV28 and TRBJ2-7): DVKVTQSSRYLVKRTGEKVFLECVQDMDHENMFWYRQDPGLGLRLIYFSYDVKMKEKGDIPEGYSVSREKKERFSLILESASTNQTSMYLCASSFPTYEQYFGPGTRLTVT.

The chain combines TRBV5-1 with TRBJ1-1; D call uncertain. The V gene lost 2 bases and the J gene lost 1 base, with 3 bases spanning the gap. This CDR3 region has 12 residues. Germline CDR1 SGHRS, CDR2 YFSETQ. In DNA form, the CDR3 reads TGCGCCAGCAGCTTCAAGAACACTGAAGCTTTCTTT. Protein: CASSFKNTEAFF. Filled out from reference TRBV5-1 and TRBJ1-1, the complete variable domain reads KAGVTQTPRYLIKTRGQQVTLSCSPISGHRSVSWYQQTPGQGLQFLFEYFSETQRNKGNFPGRFSGRQFSNSRSEMNVSTLELGDSALYLCASSFKNTEAFFGQGTRLTVV.

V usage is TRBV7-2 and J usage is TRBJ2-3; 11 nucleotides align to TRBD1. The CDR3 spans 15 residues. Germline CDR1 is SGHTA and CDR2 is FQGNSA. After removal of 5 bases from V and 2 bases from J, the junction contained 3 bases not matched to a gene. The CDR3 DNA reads TGTGCCAGCAGCGGGGGACAGGGGGTCACAGATACGCAGTATTTT. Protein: CASSGGQGVTDTQYF.

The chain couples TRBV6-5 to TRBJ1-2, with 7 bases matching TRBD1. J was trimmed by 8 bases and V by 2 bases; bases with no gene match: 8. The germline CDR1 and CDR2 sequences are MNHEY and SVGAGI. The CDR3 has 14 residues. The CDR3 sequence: CASSYATGLDGYTF. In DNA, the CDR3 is TGTGCCAGCAGTTACGCGACAGGGCTTGACGGCTACACCTTC.

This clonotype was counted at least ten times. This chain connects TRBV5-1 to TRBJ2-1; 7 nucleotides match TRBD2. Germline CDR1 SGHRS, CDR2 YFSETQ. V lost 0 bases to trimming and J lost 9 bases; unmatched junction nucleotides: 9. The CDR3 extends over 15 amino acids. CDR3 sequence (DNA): TGCGCCAGCAGCTTGGGTCTGAGCGGGGTGGTTGAGCAGTTCTTC. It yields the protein CASSLGLSGVVEQFF.

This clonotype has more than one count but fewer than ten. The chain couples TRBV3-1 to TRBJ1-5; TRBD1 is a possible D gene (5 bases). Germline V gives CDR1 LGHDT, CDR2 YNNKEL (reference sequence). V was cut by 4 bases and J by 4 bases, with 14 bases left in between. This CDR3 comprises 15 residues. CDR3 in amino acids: CASSPRGAVNQPQHF. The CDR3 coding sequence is TGTGCCAGCAGCCCCCGTGGGGCTGTAAATCAGCCCCAGCATTTT.